Given below is one T cell receptor beta chain in context. V shed 5 bases, J shed 2 bases, and the junction held 8 bases outside the gene matches. Germline loops: CDR1 SSHAT, CDR2 FNYEAQ (reference sequence). This CDR3 has 15 residues. This sample is drawn from a study of control samples from healthy donors and cancer patients. The table came from immunoSEQ multiplex PCR; TCRdb's copy has only in-frame clones and leaves some out. The sample lists 71,000 or so clones; about nine tenths were seen once. The rearrangement joins TRBV7-7 to TRBJ2-5; 7 bases are shared with TRBD1. The specimen sequenced was PBMCs. This sequence was found in a man in his 60s with lung cancer. DNA for the CDR3: TGTGCCAGCAGCACTTTTGGCAGGGGGCAAGAGACCCAGTACTTC. Translating gives CASSTFGRGQETQYF.